This entry lists 16 T cell receptor beta chains sequenced from one sample in a study of blood T cells in healthy people across ages. A second PCR of about 6 to 11 cycles used a sample-barcoded 5' primer and a J-beta primer mix. One entry per CDR3 protein, called by TCRdb with MiXCR from the 5' RACE reads. The data show more than 1.4 million distinct CDR3 sequences, with about 40% seen just once and under 8% held by the top ten. What was sequenced was blood. The receptors were sampled from a woman under 30 in good health.

Concerning this clonotype itself: An end of the junction does not agree with germline; a read error may underlie this. This chain links TRBV20-1 with TRBJ2-3; TRBD2 matches 8 bases. CDR1 and CDR2 from the germline V gene are DFQATT and SNEGSKA (reference sequence). The CDR3 consists of 14 residues. The CDR3 coding sequence is TGCAGTGCCCCCCGTCCCGGGAGGGCAGATGCGCAGTATTTT. Protein sequence: CSAPRPGRADAQYF.

This clonotype was found many times. The CDR3, as DNA: TGCAGTGCTACACCGGGACAGGGGGCTAACTATGGCTACACCTTC. Amino acid sequence: CSATPGQGANYGYTF. The V and J genes are TRBV20-1 and TRBJ1-2; 11 nucleotides align to TRBD1. The V gene's germline CDR1 is DFQATT and CDR2 SNEGSKA (reference sequence). The V segment lost 4 bases and the J segment 0 bases; nucleotides outside the gene matches: 4. The CDR3 contains 15 residues.

V and J are TRBV5-1 and TRBJ2-7; TRBD1 is a possible D gene (5 bases). This CDR3 contains 14 residues. The V end lost 6 bases, the J end lost 0 bases, and 13 bases lay between the germline ends. Germline values: CDR1 SGHRS, CDR2 YFSETQ. The CDR3 loop reads CASTGNVGSYEQYF. The CDR3 coding sequence is TGCGCCAGCACAGGGAACGTCGGCTCCTACGAGCAGTACTTC.

The sample holds a few counts of this clonotype. The V and J genes are TRBV11-2 and TRBJ2-3; D might be TRBD2 (5 bases). Trimming removed 5 bases at V and 4 bases at J, with 13 bases between. Germline V gives CDR1 SGHAT, CDR2 FQNNGV. This CDR3 contains 14 residues. The CDR3 DNA is TGTGCCAGCAGCCTCTATCGGGGTCCAGATACGCAGTATTTT. It specifies CASSLYRGPDTQYF. Full variable domain (outside the CDR3, taken from reference TRBV11-2 and TRBJ2-3): EAGVAQSPRYKIIEKRQSVAFWCNPISGHATLYWYQQILGQGPKLLIQFQNNGVVDDSQLPKDRFSAERLKGVDSTLKIQPAKLEDSAVYLCASSLYRGPDTQYFGPGTRLTVL.

The rearrangement joins TRBV3-1 to TRBJ1-1, with a tentative D call TRBD1 (6 bases). Trimming left V 3 bases short and J 0 bases short, with 14 bases between. The germline V gene has CDR1 LGHDT and CDR2 YNNKEL (reference sequence). This CDR3 has 16 residues. The CDR3 region has the DNA TGTGCCAGCAGCCAGAGGGGAACAGGGATGAACACTGAAGCTTTCTTT. Its protein is CASSQRGTGMNTEAFF.

The table lists this clonotype with a few counts. This chain joins TRBV6-2 or TRBV6-3 and TRBJ2-4; D might be TRBD2 (6 bases). V gave up 6 bases and J gave up 1 base, with 16 bases separating them. Germline values: CDR1 MNHEY, CDR2 SVGEGT. The CDR3 runs 16 residues. The CDR3 bases are TGTGCCAGCAGCGCCCACGGCGGGGTGGCCAAAAACATTCAGTACTTC. It specifies CASSAHGGVAKNIQYF.

This clonotype occurred a few times. V gene TRBV5-1 combines with J gene TRBJ2-1; 9 positions match TRBD2. V was clipped by 4 bases and J by 6 bases; unmatched bases: 11. This CDR3 comprises 16 residues. Germline V CDR1 and CDR2: SGHRS, YFSETQ. The CDR3 DNA sequence: TGCGCCAGCAGCCTACCCCCGGGACTAGCCGCCAATGAGCAGTTCTTC. Amino acids: CASSLPPGLAANEQFF.

This clonotype was seen a handful of times. The chain links TRBV28 to TRBJ2-1, with 7 nucleotides matching TRBD2. V lost 5 bases, J lost 8 bases, and 9 bases stayed unmatched. The germline CDR1 and CDR2 sequences are MDHEN and SYDVKM. The CDR3 has 14 residues. The DNA of the CDR3 is TGTGCCAGCAGTCCCCGACTAGCTAGAGATGAGCAGTTCTTC. Translated, it gives CASSPRLARDEQFF.

This rearrangement joins TRBV4-2 to TRBJ2-7; 7 bases agree with TRBD1. Looked up from germline, CDR1 is LGHNA and CDR2 is YNFKEQ. The CDR3 sequence is 14 residues long. V dropped 3 bases and J dropped 3; count of bases not matched to a gene: 5. As DNA, the CDR3 is TGTGCCAGCAGCCATGCAACAGGGGACTACGAGCAGTACTTC. Translated: CASSHATGDYEQYF.

This clonotype was counted between two and nine times. Just one base apart from a much larger clone, this may be a read error. This chain uses TRBV11-2 with TRBJ2-3; no clear D gene. V was pared by 5 bases and J by 5 bases, with 11 bases between. Germline V gene lookup returns CDR1 SGHAT and CDR2 FQNNGV. CDR3 length equals 13 residues. The CDR3 DNA sequence: TGTGCCAGCAGCGCCGGTCAAAGAGATACGCAGTATTTT. Amino acids: CASSAGQRDTQYF. The full variable domain, rest sourced from reference TRBV11-2 and TRBJ2-3, is EAGVAQSPRYKIIEKRQSVAFWCNPISGHATLYWYQQILGQGPKLLIQFQNNGVVDDSQLPKDRFSAERLKGVDSTLKIQPAKLEDSAVYLCASSAGQRDTQYFGPGTRLTVL.

The chain uses TRBV19 and TRBJ2-2; D is possibly TRBD1 or TRBD2 (5 bases each). V lost 1 base, J lost 4 bases, and 16 bases lay in between. There are 17 residues in the CDR3. CDR1 is LNHDA, CDR2 SQIVND, per germline (reference sequence). This CDR3 is CASSIGYRRTLTGELFF. The CDR3 DNA sequence: TGTGCCAGTAGTATAGGGTATCGGAGGACACTCACCGGGGAGCTGTTTTTT. Complete variable domain (other parts from reference TRBV19 and TRBJ2-2): DGGITQSPKYLFRKEGQNVTLSCEQNLNHDAMYWYRQDPGQGLRLIYYSQIVNDFQKGDIAEGYSVSREKKESFPLTVTSAQKNPTAFYLCASSIGYRRTLTGELFFGEGSRLTVL.

Note on this clonotype: The junction differs from germline at one of its ends, possibly a read error. This chain uses TRBV7-3 with TRBJ2-3; possibly TRBD2 for D (6 bases). From germline, CDR1 is SGHTA and CDR2 FQGTGA. The CDR3 covers 16 residues. CDR3 DNA: TGTGCCAGCAGCTTAATGCGGGCCACTAGCACAGGTACGCAGTATTTT. Amino acids: CASSLMRATSTGTQYF.

The chain has TRBV28 and TRBJ1-2; D is unresolved. Looked up from germline, CDR1 is MDHEN and CDR2 is SYDVKM. V was trimmed by 6 bases and J by 1 base, leaving 15 bases between them. The CDR3 contains 15 residues. This CDR3 is CASRPSQPFNYGYTF. The CDR3 DNA is TGTGCCAGCAGACCCTCCCAGCCCTTTAACTATGGCTACACCTTC.

For the CDR3, the DNA is TGCGCCAGCAGCAAAACACCGAACAATGAGCAGTACTTC. This gives the protein CASSKTPNNEQYF. The rearrangement links TRBV5-1 to TRBJ2-1; D is undetermined. Matching the DNA end better, TRBJ2-7 makes the J call doubtful. The germline gives CDR1 SGHRS, CDR2 YFSETQ. The CDR3 is 13 residues long.

There are a few counts of this clonotype. V usage is TRBV4-1 and J usage is TRBJ1-5; 7 bases align to TRBD1. CDR1 and CDR2 from the germline V gene are MGHRA and YSYEKL. This CDR3 comprises 16 residues. The ends lost 0 bases at V and 7 bases at J; junction bases unmatched: 9. In DNA, the CDR3 is TGCGCCAGCAGCCAAGATGTAGGGGGCGGGTCACAGCCCCAGCATTTT. It codes for CASSQDVGGGSQPQHF.

This clonotype was seen a few times. The V gene is TRBV2, the J gene TRBJ2-1; 14 bases match TRBD2. The CDR3 runs 18 residues. With V trimmed by 3 bases and J by 0 bases, 4 bases remained unmatched. Germline loops: CDR1 SNHLY, CDR2 FYNNEI. For the CDR3, the DNA is TGTGCCAGCAGTGAGACGGGACTAGCGGGAGACTCCTACAATGAGCAGTTCTTC. Its translation is CASSETGLAGDSYNEQFF.